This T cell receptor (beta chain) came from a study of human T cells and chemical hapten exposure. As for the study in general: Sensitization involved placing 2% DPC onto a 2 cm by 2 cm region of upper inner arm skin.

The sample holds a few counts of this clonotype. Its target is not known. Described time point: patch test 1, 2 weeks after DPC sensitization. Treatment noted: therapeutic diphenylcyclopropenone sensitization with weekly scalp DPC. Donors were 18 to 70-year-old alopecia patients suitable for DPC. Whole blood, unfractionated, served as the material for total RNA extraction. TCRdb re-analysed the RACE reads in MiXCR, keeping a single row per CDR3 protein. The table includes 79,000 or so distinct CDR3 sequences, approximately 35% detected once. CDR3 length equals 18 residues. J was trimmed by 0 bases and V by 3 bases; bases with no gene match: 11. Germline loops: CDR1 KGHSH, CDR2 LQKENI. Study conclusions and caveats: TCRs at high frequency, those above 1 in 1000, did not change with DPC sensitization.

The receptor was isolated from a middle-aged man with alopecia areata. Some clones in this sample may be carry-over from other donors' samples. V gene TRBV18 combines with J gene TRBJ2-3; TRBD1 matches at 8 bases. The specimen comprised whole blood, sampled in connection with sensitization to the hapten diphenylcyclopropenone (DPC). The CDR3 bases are TGTGCCAGCTCACCCGTGACAGGGGCGATTACTAGCACAGATACGCAGTATTTT. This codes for CASSPVTGAITSTDTQYF. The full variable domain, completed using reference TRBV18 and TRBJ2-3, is NAGVMQNPRHLVRRRGQEARLRCSPMKGHSHVYWYRQLPEEGLKFMVYLQKENIIDESGMPKERFSAEFPKEGPSILRIQQVVRGDSAAYFCASSPVTGAITSTDTQYFGPGTRLTVL.